The 20 T cell receptor beta chains below come from one sample, sequenced in a study of T cell repertoires in cytomegalovirus infection. TCRdb independently ran MiXCR on the reads; one entry per CDR3 protein. The sample has fewer than 80,000 distinct CDR3 sequences, less than 4.5% seen once. Sequenced sample: PBMCs. The receptors were sampled from a human donor in good health (CMV status not recorded). Some clones in this sample may be carry-over from other donors' samples.

This clonotype was found many times. The chain carries TRBV27 and TRBJ1-1, with D perhaps matching TRBD1 (6 bases). The CDR3 has 13 residues. CDR1 and CDR2 from the germline V gene are MNHEY and SMNVEV (reference sequence). V was pared by 5 bases and J by 7 bases, with 14 bases between. This CDR3 reads CASSLDGTYEAFF. CDR3 DNA: TGTGCCAGCAGTCTCGACGGGACATATGAAGCTTTCTTT.

In this sample, this clonotype turned up many times. The rearrangement joins TRBV5-1 to TRBJ1-1; TRBD1 matches 12 bases. Germline CDR1 and CDR2: SGHRS and YFSETQ. The CDR3 totals 13 residues. V shed 4 bases and J 11 bases; nucleotides not matched to a gene: 6. The CDR3 loop reads CASSEGQGAMAFF. The CDR3 DNA is TGCGCCAGCAGCGAGGGACAGGGGGCAATGGCTTTCTTT.

This clonotype was observed many times. The chain recombines TRBV5-1 with TRBJ2-3, with D tentatively TRBD2 (5 bases). Germline V lookup: CDR1 SGHRS, CDR2 YFSETQ. With 5 bases removed from V and 4 bases from J, the gap between germline ends came to 14 bases. This CDR3 is built from 14 residues. CDR3 amino acids: CASSSGPGSDTQYF. CDR3 nucleotides: TGCGCCAGCAGTTCCGGGCCGGGGTCAGATACGCAGTATTTT.

This clonotype was seen at least ten times. J is TRBJ1-1 and V is TRBV7-8; possibly TRBD1 for D (6 bases). CDR1 and CDR2 from the germline V gene are SGHVS and FQNEAQ. CDR3 length: 15 amino acids. The ends were cut back, 5 bases at V and 3 bases at J, with 16 bases in the middle. For the CDR3, the DNA is TGTGCCAGCAGCCCAGCAACAGGGAGGCACACTGAAGCTTTCTTT. Its translation is CASSPATGRHTEAFF.

This clonotype was detected many times. V gene TRBV7-8 combines with J gene TRBJ2-3; no clear D gene. This CDR3 has 16 amino acids. The V end was cut by 3 bases, the J end by 0 bases, with 13 bases between. Per germline, CDR1 SGHVS and CDR2 FQNEAQ. The CDR3 coding sequence is TGTGCCAGCAGCTTTTTCGTGGAGTCAAGCACAGATACGCAGTATTTT. Amino acids: CASSFFVESSTDTQYF.

This clonotype was recorded at least ten times. The chain is built from TRBV2 and TRBJ2-7, with a possible D match to TRBD1 (6 bases). V was cut by 7 bases and J by 7 bases, with 20 bases left in between. Germline V CDR1 and CDR2: SNHLY, FYNNEI. The CDR3 runs to 14 residues. CDR3 in amino acids: CASMVDRNSREQYF. CDR3 sequence (DNA): TGTGCCAGCATGGTAGACAGGAACTCGAGGGAGCAGTACTTC.

This clonotype was seen repeatedly, ten times or more. The chain uses TRBV7-2 and TRBJ2-2; TRBD1 matches at 8 bases. This CDR3 spans 14 amino acids. Germline V CDR1 and CDR2: SGHTA, FQGNSA. With V trimmed by 6 bases and J by 4 bases, 4 bases remained unmatched. The CDR3 nucleotides read TGTGCCAGCAGACGTACAGGGGGCACCGGGGAGCTGTTTTTT. Translating gives CASRRTGGTGELFF.

This clonotype was detected many times. V and J are TRBV7-2 and TRBJ2-2; D remains ambiguous. The germline V gene has CDR1 SGHTA and CDR2 FQGNSA. Deletions cut 2 bases from V and 6 bases from J, with 10 bases between. This CDR3 comprises 14 residues. The CDR3 protein is CASSLQFTSGELFF. CDR3 bases: TGTGCCAGCAGCTTACAGTTCACGTCCGGGGAGCTGTTTTTT.

At least ten counts were recorded for this clonotype. This rearrangement joins TRBV7-2 to TRBJ1-1; no definite D call. Trimming removed 3 bases at V and 6 bases at J, with 14 bases between. The CDR3 is made up of 14 amino acids. Per germline, CDR1 SGHTA and CDR2 FQGNSA. The DNA for the CDR3 is TGTGCCAGCAGCTTTCACGGAGGTCTGTCTGAAGCTTTCTTT. This gives the protein CASSFHGGLSEAFF.

This clonotype was detected ten times or more. This chain uses TRBV7-2 with TRBJ1-2; the D is unclear. V lost 0 bases and J lost 7, with 6 bases in between. The CDR3 is 12 amino acids. Germline loops: CDR1 SGHTA, CDR2 FQGNSA. The CDR3 region has the DNA TGTGCCAGCAGCTTAGCTTCCGGTGGCTACACCTTC. It yields the protein CASSLASGGYTF.

This clonotype was seen repeatedly, ten times or more. The CDR3 coding sequence is TGTGCCAGCAGCCCCCTAACAGGGACCAACTATGGCTACACCTTC. It codes for CASSPLTGTNYGYTF. The rearrangement uses TRBV7-2 and TRBJ1-2, with D possibly matching TRBD1 (6 bases). There are 15 residues in the CDR3. Trimming shortened V by 5 bases and J by 2 bases, and 15 bases separated the two germline ends. Germline V gene lookup returns CDR1 SGHTA and CDR2 FQGNSA.

This clonotype was detected many times. The gene calls are TRBV28 and TRBJ1-1; 7 bases fit TRBD1. This CDR3 has 13 residues. Trimming removed 1 base from V and 8 bases from J; junction bases left unmatched: 4. Per the germline V gene, CDR1 is MDHEN and CDR2 is SYDVKM. The CDR3 sequence: CASSLLAGGEAFF. DNA of the CDR3: TGTGCCAGCAGTTTATTAGCAGGGGGAGAAGCTTTCTTT.

This clonotype was observed at least ten times. The rearrangement links TRBV7-8 to TRBJ1-5; a weak D match, TRBD1 (6 bases). Deletions cut 1 base from V and 2 bases from J, with 15 bases between. The CDR3 sequence is 17 residues long. Germline CDR1 reads SGHVS; CDR2 reads FQNEAQ. The CDR3 spells CASSLGQGILGNQPQHF. CDR3 nucleotide sequence: TGTGCCAGCAGCTTAGGGCAGGGGATTTTGGGCAATCAGCCCCAGCATTTT.

This clonotype was observed many times. The chain employs TRBV4-3 and TRBJ1-6, with TRBD1 identical over 8 bases. Germline V CDR1 and CDR2: LGHNA, YSLEER. Trimming removed 2 bases from V and 7 bases from J; junction bases left unmatched: 10. The CDR3 has 17 amino acids. The CDR3 DNA is TGCGCCAGCAGCCAAACCGGACAGGGCGGGAGGAATTCACCCCTCCACTTT. This encodes CASSQTGQGGRNSPLHF.

The sample holds many counts of this clonotype. The chain links TRBV29-1 to TRBJ2-2; 8 positions match TRBD2. After removal of 4 bases from V and 1 base from J, the junction contained 5 bases not matched to a gene. The CDR3 consists of 15 residues. Germline CDR1 SQVTM, CDR2 ANQGSEA. CDR3 in amino acids: CSVAAGGVNTGELFF. DNA of the CDR3: TGCAGCGTTGCGGCGGGGGGTGTGAACACCGGGGAGCTGTTTTTT.

This clonotype appeared many times. The rearrangement joins TRBV7-8 to TRBJ1-6; D remains ambiguous. Per germline, CDR1 SGHVS and CDR2 FQNEAQ. Trimming removed 2 bases from V and 7 bases from J, with 15 bases in between. There are 16 residues in the CDR3. CDR3 nucleotide sequence: TGTGCCAGCAGCTTAATCGCGGGAACGGGAAATTCACCCCTCCACTTT. Amino acid sequence: CASSLIAGTGNSPLHF. Full variable domain (rest looked up from reference TRBV7-8 and TRBJ1-6): GAGVSQSPRYKVAKRGQDVALRCDPISGHVSLFWYQQALGQGPEFLTYFQNEAQLDKSGLPSDRFFAERPEGSVSTLKIQRTQQEDSAVYLCASSLIAGTGNSPLHFGNGTRLTVT.

A few counts support this clonotype. This chain uses TRBV14 with TRBJ2-2; no firm D call. This CDR3 contains 14 residues. V was trimmed by 0 bases and J by 7 bases, leaving 9 bases between them. Germline V lookup: CDR1 SGHDN, CDR2 FVKESK. This CDR3 reads CASSQEWEIGELFF. As DNA, the CDR3 is TGTGCCAGCAGCCAAGAGTGGGAAATCGGGGAGCTGTTTTTT.

This clonotype has ten or more counts. The chain is built from TRBV28 and TRBJ1-1, with D perhaps TRBD1 (6 bases). V shed 3 bases and J shed 12 bases, with 14 bases lying between them. The CDR3 has 12 residues. CDR1 is MDHEN and CDR2 is SYDVKM in the germline V gene. CDR3 in amino acids: CASSFGTGRTFF. The CDR3 DNA sequence: TGTGCCAGCAGTTTTGGTACAGGGAGGACTTTCTTT.

In this sample, this clonotype turned up many times. The CDR3 nucleotides are TGCAGTGCTAGGGAGGGGGTGGCCAAAAACATTCAGTACTTC. Translating it yields CSAREGVAKNIQYF. V and J are TRBV20-1 and TRBJ2-4; the D call may be TRBD1 or TRBD2 (6 bases each). The CDR3 is 14 residues long. The germline V gene has CDR1 DFQATT and CDR2 SNEGSKA (reference sequence). Trimming removed 3 bases at V and 1 base at J, with 10 bases between.

About this clonotype itself: A read error may produce the germline difference seen at one junction end. The gene calls are TRBV28 and TRBJ2-7, with TRBD2 matching 7 bases. This CDR3 contains 14 residues. Germline V lookup: CDR1 MDHEN, CDR2 SYDVKM. The CDR3 DNA reads TGTGCCAGCTGCAGCCGGGACTACTCCTACGTGCAGTACTTC. It is translated as CASCSRDYSYVQYF.